The entry below describes one T cell receptor beta chain. The CDR3 has 16 residues. Germline CDR1 is GTSNPN and CDR2 is SVGIG (reference sequence). The V gene end was trimmed by 2 bases and the J gene end by 0 bases; junction bases not matched to a gene: 4. Assay used: immunoSEQ multiplex PCR; TCRdb lists only in-frame clones, some missing. Of about 13,000 clones detected, almost 96% appear once; the ten largest clones hold under 3%. The record originates from a study of neoadjuvant nivolumab and ipilimumab in lung cancer. The receptor was derived from an adult with non-small cell lung cancer. This chain links TRBV30 with TRBJ2-1; 10 bases match TRBD2. Source: peripheral blood, taken after neoadjuvant nivolumab, alone or with ipilimumab, at or shortly before surgery. The CDR3 nucleotides are TGTGCCTGGAGTCGGGGACTAGCGAGCTCCTACAATGAGCAGTTCTTC. Its translation is CAWSRGLASSYNEQFF. The full variable domain, with the rest looked up from reference TRBV30 and TRBJ2-1, is SQTIHQWPATLVQPVGSPLSLECTVEGTSNPNLYWYRQAAGRGLQLLFYSVGIGQISSEVPQNLSASRPQDRQFILSSKKLLLSDSGFYLCAWSRGLASSYNEQFFGPGTRLTVL.